This T cell receptor (beta chain) originates from a study of T cell repertoires in cytomegalovirus infection. Study information: As its CMV epitopes, the study selected recently identified HLA-C-restricted and well-studied HLA-B-restricted targets. Matching HLA type, along with CMV infection, was indicated by public TCR beta signatures. Overall study findings and caveats: CMV-specific TCR beta clonotypes restricted by HLA-C were the ones dominating the ex vivo response.

The sample holds a few counts of this clonotype. The target antigen is unknown. TCRdb re-derived calls from the reads in MiXCR, one entry per CDR3 protein. The sample holds approximately 340,000 distinct CDR3 sequences; almost 30% are singletons and the top ten take roughly 20%. CDR3 size: 14 residues. CDR1 MDHEN and CDR2 SYDVKM come from the germline V gene. J gave up 2 bases and V 6 bases, and 4 bases lay outside the gene matches. Sequences were derived from cultured PBMCs, sampled from culture after CMV antigen stimulation. The sequence derives from a human donor in good health (CMV status not recorded). Some clones in this sample may be carry-over from other donors' samples. The chain is built from TRBV28 and TRBJ2-7; 10 nucleotides align to TRBD2. CDR3 sequence (DNA): TGTGCCAGCAGAGGAGCGGGAGGGACCTACGAGCAGTACTTC. Protein sequence: CASRGAGGTYEQYF.